This T cell receptor beta chain was identified in a study of a mutant IDH1 vaccine in newly diagnosed glioma. There are a few counts of this clone. Antigen: not known. Here immunoSEQ multiplex PCR was the method, and the copy in TCRdb shows in-frame clones only, minus some. The table has 58,000 or so clones, about 90% seen once; the top ten hold roughly 1.6%. The CDR3 length is 14 residues. Germline V lookup: CDR1 LNHDA, CDR2 SQIVND (reference sequence). V was shortened by 1 base and J by 6 bases, with 12 bases between the two germline ends. Time point noted: week 35, safety follow-up. A 20-mer mutant IDH1 peptide at 300 ug was injected subcutaneously with topical imiquimod.

This receptor was obtained from a man in his forties with glioma. This specimen was PBMCs, taken from a glioma patient whose treatment included an IDH1 peptide vaccine. The gene calls are TRBV19 and TRBJ1-1, with unresolved D. CDR3 protein: CASSIGPPIAEAFF. The CDR3 DNA follows: TGTGCCAGTAGTATAGGACCCCCGATAGCTGAAGCTTTCTTT.